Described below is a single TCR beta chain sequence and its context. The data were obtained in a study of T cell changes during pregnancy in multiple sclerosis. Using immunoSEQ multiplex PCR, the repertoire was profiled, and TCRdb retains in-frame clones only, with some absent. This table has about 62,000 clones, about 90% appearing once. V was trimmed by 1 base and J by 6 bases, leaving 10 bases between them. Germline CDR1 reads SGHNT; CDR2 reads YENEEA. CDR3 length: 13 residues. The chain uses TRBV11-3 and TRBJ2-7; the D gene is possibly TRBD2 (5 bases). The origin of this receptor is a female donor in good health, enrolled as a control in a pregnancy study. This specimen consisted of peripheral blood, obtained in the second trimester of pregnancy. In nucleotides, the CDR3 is TGTGCCAGCAGCTTAGTATCTGGGAGCGAGCAGTACTTC. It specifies CASSLVSGSEQYF.